The clone carrying this TCR beta chain was recorded only once. Its antigen is not identified. The sample contains more than one DNA sequence encoding this CDR3. This specimen comes from a study of shared clonotypes between healthy human individuals. Study-level results: An anticipated effect of sequencing depth on clonotype sharing among donors was recognized.

Sequenced by immunoSEQ multiplex PCR; TCRdb stores in-frame clones only, minus some. The sample holds hundreds of thousands of clones, 60% to 75% seen once. Germline values: CDR1 LNHDA, CDR2 SQIVND (reference sequence). The CDR3 extends over 12 amino acids. The V and J ends lost 2 bases and 4 bases respectively, with 5 bases between them. The TCR originated in a woman aged 30 to 39 in good health. The sequencing sample was made of memory CD4+ T cells sorted from blood. Subset specified: CD45RA-negative fraction. The rearrangement joins TRBV19 to TRBJ1-1, with unresolved D. CDR3 sequence: CASSIYGTEAFF. CDR3 sequence (DNA): TGTGCCAGTAGTATATACGGCACTGAAGCTTTCTTT.